Below, 29 T cell receptor beta chains from the same sample are listed, as sequenced in a study of identical twins. A single record per CDR3 protein comes from TCRdb applying MiXCR to the 5' RACE reads. Of more than 1.5 million distinct CDR3 sequences in the sample, 25% to 35% were seen once. Sequenced: cord blood. These receptors originate from a newborn girl in good health.

The V gene is TRBV3-1, the J gene TRBJ2-5; D gene ambiguous. The better agreement between TRBJ2-7 and the DNA end casts doubt on the J call. Per germline, CDR1 LGHDT and CDR2 YNNKEL (reference sequence). This CDR3 is built from 13 residues. Written as DNA, the CDR3 is TGTGCCAGCAGCTACAGCTGGGTGGGCGAGCAGTACTTC. Encoded protein: CASSYSWVGEQYF.

At least ten counts were recorded for this clonotype. This chain links TRBV5-1 with TRBJ2-1, with D perhaps matching TRBD2 (6 bases). Germline loops: CDR1 SGHRS, CDR2 YFSETQ. The CDR3 contains 12 residues. The V gene lost 3 bases and the J gene lost 10 bases, with 11 bases spanning the gap. CDR3 coding DNA: TGCGCCAGCAGCTCCGGGGGTTTGGAGCAGTTCTTC. Protein: CASSSGGLEQFF.

This clonotype turned up a few times. The V and J genes are TRBV20-1 and TRBJ2-5, with 7 bases identical to TRBD2. Germline-derived CDR1 and CDR2 are DFQATT and SNEGSKA (reference sequence). This CDR3 has 14 amino acids. Trimming cost V 6 bases and J 11 bases; bases outside gene matches: 18. The CDR3 spells CSALLPGLDNEQYF. For the CDR3, the DNA is TGCAGTGCCCTGCTTCCCGGACTAGACAATGAGCAGTACTTC.

The chain employs TRBV20-1 and TRBJ1-5, with 9 bases identical to TRBD1. Germline-derived CDR1 and CDR2 are DFQATT and SNEGSKA (reference sequence). The CDR3 contains 15 residues. The V and J ends lost 6 bases and 1 base, in that order; junction bases with no gene match: 7. The CDR3 DNA sequence: TGCAGTGCGCCCATAGGACAGGGGAGCAATCAGCCCCAGCATTTT. Translated, it gives CSAPIGQGSNQPQHF.

The J gene is TRBJ2-5, the V gene TRBV20-1; 7 bases match TRBD2. The germline gives CDR1 DFQATT, CDR2 SNEGSKA (reference sequence). Trimming at V came to 8 bases and at J to 0 bases, leaving 3 bases not matched to a gene. CDR3 size: 12 residues. CDR3 amino acids: CSTGLNQETQYF. In nucleotides, the CDR3 is TGCAGTACGGGACTAAACCAAGAGACCCAGTACTTC.

Details on this clonotype: A read error may account for a junction end that differs from germline. The rearrangement links TRBV28 to TRBJ1-2; 8 bases fit TRBD1. The CDR3 length is 12 residues. Germline V CDR1 and CDR2: MDHEN, SYDVKM. The CDR3 bases are TGTGCCGGCAGTTCCGGACAGGGTGGCTACACCTTC. This translates into CAGSSGQGGYTF.

This clonotype was counted a few times. CDR3 sequence reads: CASSFSRMNTEAFF. The CDR3 bases are TGCGCCAGCAGCTTTAGCCGCATGAACACTGAAGCTTTCTTT. V gene TRBV5-1 combines with J gene TRBJ1-1, with D unresolved. The CDR3 covers 14 residues. The germline V gene has CDR1 SGHRS and CDR2 YFSETQ. V gave up 2 bases and J gave up 0 bases, with 8 bases separating them.

This rearrangement joins TRBV6-1 to TRBJ1-4; perhaps TRBD1 as D (5 bases). V gave up 6 bases and J gave up 2 bases, with 16 bases separating them. CDR3 length: 16 residues. The V gene's germline CDR1 is MNHNS and CDR2 SASEGT. This CDR3 reads CASRGRGLRTNEKLFF. CDR3 bases: TGTGCCAGCAGAGGGCGGGGCTTAAGGACTAATGAAAAACTGTTTTTT.

The chain has TRBV28 and TRBJ2-1; D assignment may be TRBD1 or TRBD2 (5 bases each). CDR3 length equals 12 residues. Germline V lookup: CDR1 MDHEN, CDR2 SYDVKM. V dropped 6 bases and J dropped 16 bases, with 19 bases sitting between them. In DNA, the CDR3 is TGTGCCAGCAGCTCCCCGGGACCGCCTCGTTTCTTC. Translation gives CASSSPGPPRFF.

Remarks on this clonotype: This may be a read error: a much more frequent sequence differs by one nucleotide. This CDR3 reads CARSFGKTNEQYF. DNA of the CDR3: TGCGCCCGCAGCTTTGGGAAAACTAACGAGCAGTACTTC. The rearrangement links TRBV5-1 to TRBJ2-4; the D is unclear. The J call may be incorrect, as the DNA end agrees better with TRBJ2-7. This CDR3 has 13 residues. CDR1 is SGHRS and CDR2 is YFSETQ in the germline V gene.

This clonotype has only one observation. V usage is TRBV7-2 and J usage is TRBJ1-3; D not resolved. Between the trimmed V and J ends, which lost 5 bases and 2 bases, there was a span of 19 bases. The CDR3 sequence is 17 residues long. Germline values: CDR1 SGHTA, CDR2 FQGNSA. In nucleotides, the CDR3 is TGTGCCAGCAGCAGTATCCCAGGAGCATACGCTGGAAACACCATATATTTT. This gives the protein CASSSIPGAYAGNTIYF.

This clonotype was recorded many times. This chain links TRBV20-1 with TRBJ1-4; D unclear. This CDR3 spans 12 amino acids. Per the germline V gene, CDR1 is DFQATT and CDR2 is SNEGSKA (reference sequence). With 3 bases removed from V and 4 bases from J, the gap between germline ends came to 6 bases. The CDR3 DNA is TGCAGTGCTAGGAGGCTTAATGAAAAACTGTTTTTT. This sequence encodes CSARRLNEKLFF.

The genes are TRBV6-2 or TRBV6-3 and TRBJ1-2; D might be TRBD1 (6 bases). With 8 bases removed from V and 5 bases from J, the gap between germline ends came to 15 bases. CDR1 and CDR2 (germline): MNHEY, SVGEGT. The CDR3 runs 13 residues. The CDR3 DNA is TGTGCCAGCCTACCCAGGGGAAAATATGGCTACACCTTC. Its protein product is CASLPRGKYGYTF.

The chain employs TRBV20-1 and TRBJ1-5, with 9 bases fitting TRBD1. J lost 6 bases, V lost 6 bases, and 6 bases had no gene match. This CDR3 is built from 13 residues. The germline gives CDR1 DFQATT, CDR2 SNEGSKA (reference sequence). The CDR3 spells CSARGTGRQPQHF. CDR3 DNA sequence: TGCAGTGCCCGCGGGACAGGGCGTCAGCCCCAGCATTTT.

The genes are TRBV5-1 and TRBJ1-5; TRBD1 is a possible D gene (6 bases). Germline CDR1 reads SGHRS; CDR2 reads YFSETQ. The CDR3 runs 18 residues. V shed 4 bases and J shed 0 bases, with 20 bases lying between them. For the CDR3, the DNA is TGCGCCAGCAGCGAAAACCCACAGGGTTGGAATAGCAATCAGCCCCAGCATTTT. As protein: CASSENPQGWNSNQPQHF.

This clonotype was seen more than once but under ten times. V gene TRBV24-1 combines with J gene TRBJ2-3; 9 bases align to TRBD2. This CDR3 comprises 14 residues. J was trimmed by 9 bases and V by 7 bases; bases with no gene match: 10. Germline assignment: CDR1 KGHDR and CDR2 SFDVKD. CDR3 coding DNA: TGTGCCACCAGCCGAACTAGCGGGTCAGGAACGCAGTATTTT. It specifies CATSRTSGSGTQYF.

V is TRBV3-1 and J is TRBJ2-7; TRBD2 might be the D (6 bases). This CDR3 has 15 amino acids. The germline gives CDR1 LGHDT, CDR2 YNNKEL (reference sequence). The germline V and J ends were trimmed by 4 bases and 7 bases, with 20 bases remaining between them. The CDR3 DNA sequence: TGTGCCAGCAGCCCAGCGGGCGTTTCCTACAATGAGCAGTACTTC. Translation: CASSPAGVSYNEQYF.

This clonotype was recorded a few times. V gene TRBV28 combines with J gene TRBJ2-2, with 12 bases fitting TRBD2. In germline, CDR1 is MDHEN, CDR2 SYDVKM. V shed 11 bases, J shed 2 bases, and the junction held 12 bases outside the gene matches. CDR3 length: 17 amino acids. This chain's CDR3 is CAYLGLAGGINTGELFF. CDR3 in DNA: TGTGCCTATCTGGGGCTAGCGGGAGGGATCAACACCGGGGAGCTGTTTTTT.

Remarks on this clonotype: Just one base apart from a much larger clone, this may be a read error. This chain connects TRBV27 to TRBJ2-5, with TRBD2 matching over 10 bases. Germline values: CDR1 MNHEY, CDR2 SMNVEV (reference sequence). CDR3 length: 18 amino acids. J gave up 11 bases and V 6 bases, and 24 bases lay outside the gene matches. CDR3 residues: CASSRRILAGGVYNEQYF. The CDR3 DNA reads as TGTGCCAGCAGCAGACGAATTTTAGCGGGGGGCGTCTACAATGAGCAGTACTTC.

This chain connects TRBV11-1 to TRBJ2-1; D is possibly TRBD1 or TRBD2 (5 bases each). CDR3 length equals 16 residues. V lost 1 base and J 4 bases, leaving 14 bases between the germline ends. The germline gives CDR1 SGHAT, CDR2 FQDESV (reference sequence). CDR3 coding DNA: TGTGCCAGCAGCTTAGTAGGGACGAGACATTACAATGAGCAGTTCTTC. Its protein is CASSLVGTRHYNEQFF.

The CDR3 DNA reads TGTGCCAGCAGCGCTTACTCGGACCCGGCGGATACGCAGTATTTT. This codes for CASSAYSDPADTQYF. The V gene is TRBV9, the J gene TRBJ2-3, with D unresolved. This CDR3 has 15 residues. CDR1 SGDLS and CDR2 YYNGEE come from the germline V gene. Trimming left V 3 bases short and J 6 bases short, with 17 bases between. Full variable domain (outside the CDR3, taken from reference TRBV9 and TRBJ2-3): DSGVTQTPKHLITATGQRVTLRCSPRSGDLSVYWYQQSLDQGLQFLIQYYNGEERAKGNILERFSAQQFPDLHSELNLSSLELGDSALYFCASSAYSDPADTQYFGPGTRLTVL.

The V and J genes are TRBV4-1 and TRBJ2-1; D is undetermined. Judging by the DNA end, TRBJ2-7 fits better; the J call may be wrong. Germline lookup yields CDR1 MGHRA and CDR2 YSYEKL. The CDR3 has 16 residues. The chain's CDR3 is CASSQDWHGTYNEQYF. Written as DNA, the CDR3 is TGCGCCAGCAGCCAAGATTGGCACGGCACCTACAATGAGCAGTACTTC.

In its sample, this clonotype was seen a few times. The chain uses TRBV6-2 or TRBV6-3 and TRBJ2-1, with 14 bases identical to TRBD2. Germline CDR1 and CDR2: MNHEY and SVGEGT. V gave up 4 bases and J gave up 1 base; unmatched junction bases: 12. This CDR3 has 20 residues. In DNA, the CDR3 is TGTGCCAGCAGTTCCCTCAGGGGGACTAGCGGGAGCTTTTCCTACAATGAGCAGTTCTTC. Protein product: CASSSLRGTSGSFSYNEQFF.

This clonotype has ten or more counts. The rearrangement joins TRBV4-2 to TRBJ1-2; 8 bases agree with TRBD1. This CDR3 comprises 15 residues. Per the germline V gene, CDR1 is LGHNA and CDR2 is YNFKEQ. Losses at the gene ends were 2 bases for V and 5 bases for J; bases not matched to a gene: 7. Written as DNA, the CDR3 is TGTGCCAGCAGCCAACCGGGACAGGTGTTTTATGGCTACACCTTC. Translating it yields CASSQPGQVFYGYTF.

The chain links TRBV9 to TRBJ2-3; 7 bases map to TRBD2. Trimming at V came to 0 bases and at J to 2 bases, leaving 6 bases not matched to a gene. The CDR3 sequence is 16 residues long. In germline, CDR1 is SGDLS, CDR2 YYNGEE. The CDR3 protein is CASSVGASGYTDTQYF. The CDR3 nucleotides are TGTGCCAGCAGCGTAGGGGCTAGCGGCTACACAGATACGCAGTATTTT. The entire variable domain, with the rest obtained from reference TRBV9 and TRBJ2-3, is as follows: DSGVTQTPKHLITATGQRVTLRCSPRSGDLSVYWYQQSLDQGLQFLIQYYNGEERAKGNILERFSAQQFPDLHSELNLSSLELGDSALYFCASSVGASGYTDTQYFGPGTRLTVL.

The chain links TRBV18 to TRBJ2-7, with 9 positions matching TRBD1. With V trimmed by 5 bases and J by 2 bases, 4 bases remained unmatched. The CDR3 length is 14 residues. Germline CDR1 and CDR2: KGHSH and LQKENI. The CDR3, as DNA: TGTGCCAGCTCAGGGACAGGGAGGACCTACGAGCAGTACTTC. Translated: CASSGTGRTYEQYF.

This chain connects TRBV20-1 to TRBJ1-1; no definite D call. The CDR3 length is 14 residues. Trimming cost V 1 base and J 0 bases, with 9 bases left between them. Germline CDR1 and CDR2: DFQATT and SNEGSKA (reference sequence). DNA of the CDR3: TGCAGTGCTAGAGTGGCGCAAGTGAACACTGAAGCTTTCTTT. It encodes CSARVAQVNTEAFF.

The chain has TRBV13 and TRBJ1-2; 7 positions match TRBD1. The CDR3 has 16 amino acids. Germline CDR1 PRHDT, CDR2 FYEKMQ (reference sequence). Trimming removed 6 bases from V and 0 bases from J; junction bases left unmatched: 10. The CDR3 nucleotides read TGTGCCAGCAGGCAGGGGTCTAGGGGGCCTAACTATGGCTACACCTTC. Its protein is CASRQGSRGPNYGYTF.

The chain employs TRBV4-2 and TRBJ1-5; TRBD1 aligns across 9 bases. Germline V gives CDR1 LGHNA, CDR2 YNFKEQ. With 4 bases clipped from V and 6 bases from J, the junction kept 10 bases outside the gene matches. The CDR3 runs to 16 residues. CDR3 sequence: CASSRKPGQGAQPQHF. As DNA, the CDR3 is TGTGCCAGCAGCCGAAAGCCGGGACAGGGTGCTCAGCCCCAGCATTTT.